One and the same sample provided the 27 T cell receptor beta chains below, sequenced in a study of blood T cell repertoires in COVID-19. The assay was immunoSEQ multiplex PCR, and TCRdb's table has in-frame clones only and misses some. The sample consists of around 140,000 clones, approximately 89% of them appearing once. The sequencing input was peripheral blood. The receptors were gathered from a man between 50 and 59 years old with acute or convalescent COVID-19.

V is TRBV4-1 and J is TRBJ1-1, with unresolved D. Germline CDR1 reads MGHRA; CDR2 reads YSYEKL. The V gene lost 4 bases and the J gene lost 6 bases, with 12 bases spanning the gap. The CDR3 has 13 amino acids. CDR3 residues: CASSPRPYAEAFF. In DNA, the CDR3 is TGCGCCAGCAGCCCACGTCCCTACGCTGAAGCTTTCTTT.

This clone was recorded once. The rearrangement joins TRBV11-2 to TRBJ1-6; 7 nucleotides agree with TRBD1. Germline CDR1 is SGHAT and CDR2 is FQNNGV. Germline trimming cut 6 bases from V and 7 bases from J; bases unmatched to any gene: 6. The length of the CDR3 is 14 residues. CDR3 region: CASSFGQENSPLHF. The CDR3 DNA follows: TGTGCCAGCAGTTTTGGACAGGAAAATTCACCCCTCCACTTT. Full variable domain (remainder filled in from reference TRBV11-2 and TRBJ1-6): EAGVAQSPRYKIIEKRQSVAFWCNPISGHATLYWYQQILGQGPKLLIQFQNNGVVDDSQLPKDRFSAERLKGVDSTLKIQPAKLEDSAVYLCASSFGQENSPLHFGNGTRLTVT.

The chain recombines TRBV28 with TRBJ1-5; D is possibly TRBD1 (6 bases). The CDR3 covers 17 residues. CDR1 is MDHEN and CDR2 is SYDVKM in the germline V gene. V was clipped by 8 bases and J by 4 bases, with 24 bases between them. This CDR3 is CASASRGGRPYNQPQHF. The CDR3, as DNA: TGTGCCAGCGCATCGCGCGGGGGGCGCCCCTATAATCAGCCCCAGCATTTT. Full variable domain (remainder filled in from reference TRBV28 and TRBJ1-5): DVKVTQSSRYLVKRTGEKVFLECVQDMDHENMFWYRQDPGLGLRLIYFSYDVKMKEKGDIPEGYSVSREKKERFSLILESASTNQTSMYLCASASRGGRPYNQPQHFGDGTRLSIL.

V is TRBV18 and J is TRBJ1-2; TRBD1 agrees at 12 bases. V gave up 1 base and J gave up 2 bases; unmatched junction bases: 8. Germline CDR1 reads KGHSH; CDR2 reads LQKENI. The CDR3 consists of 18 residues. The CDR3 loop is CASSPLPGTGGVNYGYTF. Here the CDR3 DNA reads TGTGCCAGCTCACCACTTCCCGGGACAGGGGGCGTCAACTATGGCTACACCTTC.

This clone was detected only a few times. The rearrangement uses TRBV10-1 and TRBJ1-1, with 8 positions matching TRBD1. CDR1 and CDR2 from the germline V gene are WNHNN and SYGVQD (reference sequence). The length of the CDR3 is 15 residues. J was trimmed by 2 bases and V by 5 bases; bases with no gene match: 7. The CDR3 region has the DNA TGCGCCAGCAGTAACTACAGGGGGAGCAACACTGAAGCTTTCTTT. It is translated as CASSNYRGSNTEAFF.

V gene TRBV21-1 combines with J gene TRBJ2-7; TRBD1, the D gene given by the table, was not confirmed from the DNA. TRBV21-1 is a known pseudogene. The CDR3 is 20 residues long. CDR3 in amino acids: CASSKDPGQGAHPDTGVQYF. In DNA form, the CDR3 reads TGTGCCAGCAGCAAAGATCCGGGACAGGGGGCGCACCCTGATACGGGCGTGCAGTACTTC.

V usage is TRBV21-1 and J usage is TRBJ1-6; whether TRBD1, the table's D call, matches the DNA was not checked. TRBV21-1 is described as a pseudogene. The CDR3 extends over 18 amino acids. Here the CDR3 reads CASSNREFGQGLESPLHF. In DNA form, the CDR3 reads TGTGCCAGCAGCAACCGTGAGTTCGGACAGGGTTTAGAATCACCCCTCCACTTT.

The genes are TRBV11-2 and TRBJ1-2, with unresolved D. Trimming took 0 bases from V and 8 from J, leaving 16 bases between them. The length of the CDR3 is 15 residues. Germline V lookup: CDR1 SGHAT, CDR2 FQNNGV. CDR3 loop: CASSLDLIPGVGYTF. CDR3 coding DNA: TGTGCCAGCAGCTTAGACCTGATCCCCGGGGTCGGCTACACCTTC.

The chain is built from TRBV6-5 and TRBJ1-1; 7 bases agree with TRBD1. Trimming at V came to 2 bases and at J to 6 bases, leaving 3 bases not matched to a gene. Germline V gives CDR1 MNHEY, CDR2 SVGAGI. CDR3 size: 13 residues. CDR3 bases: TGTGCCAGCAGTTACGGGCAGGGGGCTGAAGCTTTCTTT. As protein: CASSYGQGAEAFF.

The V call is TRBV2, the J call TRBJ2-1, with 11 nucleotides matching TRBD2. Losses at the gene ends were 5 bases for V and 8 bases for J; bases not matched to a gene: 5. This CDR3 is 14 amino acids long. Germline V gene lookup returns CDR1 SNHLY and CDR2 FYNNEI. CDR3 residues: CASSILAGEYEQFF. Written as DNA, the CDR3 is TGTGCCAGCAGTATACTAGCGGGAGAATATGAGCAGTTCTTC.

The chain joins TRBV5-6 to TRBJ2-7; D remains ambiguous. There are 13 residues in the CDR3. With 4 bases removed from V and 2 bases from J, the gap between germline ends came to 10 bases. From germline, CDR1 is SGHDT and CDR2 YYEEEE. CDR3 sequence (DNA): TGTGCCAGCAGCCCCCGACTTACCTACGAGCAGTACTTC. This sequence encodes CASSPRLTYEQYF.

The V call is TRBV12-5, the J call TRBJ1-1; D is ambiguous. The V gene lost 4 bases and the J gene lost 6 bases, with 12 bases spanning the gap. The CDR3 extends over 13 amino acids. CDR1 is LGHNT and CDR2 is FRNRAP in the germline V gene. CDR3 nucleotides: TGTGCTAGTGGTTGGCCCGACACAGCTGAAGCTTTCTTT. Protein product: CASGWPDTAEAFF. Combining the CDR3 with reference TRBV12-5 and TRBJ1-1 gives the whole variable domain DARVTQTPRHKVTEMGQEVTMRCQPILGHNTVFWYRQTMMQGLELLAYFRNRAPLDDSGMPKDRFSAEMPDATLATLKIQPSEPRDSAVYFCASGWPDTAEAFFGQGTRLTVV.

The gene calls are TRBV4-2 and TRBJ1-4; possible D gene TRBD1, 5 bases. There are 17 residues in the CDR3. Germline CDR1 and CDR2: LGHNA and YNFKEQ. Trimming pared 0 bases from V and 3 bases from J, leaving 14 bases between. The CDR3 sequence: CASSQEVWGTSNEKLFF. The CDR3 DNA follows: TGTGCCAGCAGCCAAGAGGTGTGGGGGACTTCTAATGAAAAACTGTTTTTT.

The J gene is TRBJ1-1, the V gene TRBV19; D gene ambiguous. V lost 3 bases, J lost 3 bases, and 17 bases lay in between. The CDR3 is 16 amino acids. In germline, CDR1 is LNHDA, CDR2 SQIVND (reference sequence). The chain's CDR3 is CASSISRIPGDTEAFF. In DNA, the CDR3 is TGTGCCAGTAGTATTAGCCGGATCCCCGGGGACACTGAAGCTTTCTTT. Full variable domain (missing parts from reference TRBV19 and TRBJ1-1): DGGITQSPKYLFRKEGQNVTLSCEQNLNHDAMYWYRQDPGQGLRLIYYSQIVNDFQKGDIAEGYSVSREKKESFPLTVTSAQKNPTAFYLCASSISRIPGDTEAFFGQGTRLTVV.

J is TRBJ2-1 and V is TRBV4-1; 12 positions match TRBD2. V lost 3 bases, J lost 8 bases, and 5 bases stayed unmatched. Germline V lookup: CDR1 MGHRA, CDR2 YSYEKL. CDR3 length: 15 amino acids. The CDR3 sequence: CASSQGLAGGYEQFF. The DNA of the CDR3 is TGCGCCAGCAGCCAGGGGCTAGCGGGAGGGTATGAGCAGTTCTTC.

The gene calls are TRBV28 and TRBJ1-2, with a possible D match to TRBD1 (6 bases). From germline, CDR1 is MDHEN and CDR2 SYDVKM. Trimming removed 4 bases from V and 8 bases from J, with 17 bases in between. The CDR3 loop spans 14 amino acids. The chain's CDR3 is CASSSLGAQSGYTF. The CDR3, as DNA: TGTGCCAGCAGTTCCTTGGGGGCCCAGTCAGGCTACACCTTC.

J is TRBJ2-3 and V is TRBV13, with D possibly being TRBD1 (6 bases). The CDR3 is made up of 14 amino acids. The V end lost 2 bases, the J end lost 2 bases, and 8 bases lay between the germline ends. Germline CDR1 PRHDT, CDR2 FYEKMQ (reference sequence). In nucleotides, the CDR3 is TGTGCCAGCAGCTTACAGGGGTACACAGATACGCAGTATTTT. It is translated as CASSLQGYTDTQYF.

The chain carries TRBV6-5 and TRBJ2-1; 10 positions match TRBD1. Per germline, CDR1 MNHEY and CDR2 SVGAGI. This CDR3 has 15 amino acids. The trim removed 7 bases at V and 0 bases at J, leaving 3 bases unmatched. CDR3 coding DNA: TGTGCCAGCACCCGGGACAGGGGCTCCTACAATGAGCAGTTCTTC. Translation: CASTRDRGSYNEQFF.

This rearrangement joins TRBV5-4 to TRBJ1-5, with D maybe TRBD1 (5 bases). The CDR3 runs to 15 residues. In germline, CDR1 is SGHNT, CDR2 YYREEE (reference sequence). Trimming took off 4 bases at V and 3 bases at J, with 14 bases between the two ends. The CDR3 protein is CASSRGGADNQPQHF. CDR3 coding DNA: TGTGCCAGCAGCCGGGGAGGGGCGGACAATCAGCCCCAGCATTTT.

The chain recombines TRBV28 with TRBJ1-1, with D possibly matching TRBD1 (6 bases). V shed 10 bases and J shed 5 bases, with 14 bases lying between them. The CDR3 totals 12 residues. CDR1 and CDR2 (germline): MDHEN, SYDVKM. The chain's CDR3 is CATISTGTEAFF. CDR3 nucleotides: TGTGCCACCATATCGACAGGAACTGAAGCTTTCTTT. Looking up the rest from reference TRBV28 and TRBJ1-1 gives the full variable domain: DVKVTQSSRYLVKRTGEKVFLECVQDMDHENMFWYRQDPGLGLRLIYFSYDVKMKEKGDIPEGYSVSREKKERFSLILESASTNQTSMYLCATISTGTEAFFGQGTRLTVV.

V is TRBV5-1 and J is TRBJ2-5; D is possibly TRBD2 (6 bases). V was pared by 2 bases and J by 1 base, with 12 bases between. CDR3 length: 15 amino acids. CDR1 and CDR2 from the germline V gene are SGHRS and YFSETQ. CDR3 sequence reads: CASSFIAGPQETQYF. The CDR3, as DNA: TGCGCCAGCAGCTTCATCGCGGGGCCCCAAGAGACCCAGTACTTC.

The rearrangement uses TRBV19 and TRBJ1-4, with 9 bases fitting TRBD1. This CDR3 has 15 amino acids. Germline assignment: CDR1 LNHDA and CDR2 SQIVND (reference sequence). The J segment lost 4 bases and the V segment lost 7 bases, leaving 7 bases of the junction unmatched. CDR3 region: CASTDPGQGNEKLFF. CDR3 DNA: TGTGCCAGTACCGATCCGGGACAGGGTAATGAAAAACTGTTTTTT.

The CDR3 spells CASSYTSNGYTF. In DNA form, the CDR3 reads TGTGCCAGCAGTTACACCTCTAATGGCTACACCTTC. The chain couples TRBV6-6 to TRBJ1-2, with D uncertain. The CDR3 length is 12 residues. Trimming cost V 2 bases and J 6 bases, with 7 bases left between them. The germline gives CDR1 MNHNY, CDR2 SVGAGI (reference sequence).

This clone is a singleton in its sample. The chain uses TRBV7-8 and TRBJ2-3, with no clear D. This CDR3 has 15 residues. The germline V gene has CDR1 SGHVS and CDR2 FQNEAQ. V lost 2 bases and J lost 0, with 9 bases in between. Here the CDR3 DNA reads TGTGCCAGCAGCTTACAGGATCTGAGCACAGATACGCAGTATTTT. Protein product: CASSLQDLSTDTQYF.

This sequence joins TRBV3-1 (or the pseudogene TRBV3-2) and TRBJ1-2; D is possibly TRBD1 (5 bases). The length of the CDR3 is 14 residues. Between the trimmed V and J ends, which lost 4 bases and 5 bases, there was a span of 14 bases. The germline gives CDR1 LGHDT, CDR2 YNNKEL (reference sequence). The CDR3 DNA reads TGTGCCAGCAGCCTAGCCTTCCAGGGTTATGGCTACACCTTC. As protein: CASSLAFQGYGYTF.

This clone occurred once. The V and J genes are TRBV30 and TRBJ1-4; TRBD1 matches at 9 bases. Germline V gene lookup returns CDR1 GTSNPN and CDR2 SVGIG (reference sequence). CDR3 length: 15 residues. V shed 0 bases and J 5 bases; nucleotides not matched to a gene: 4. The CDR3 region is CAWSVFGTGNEKLFF. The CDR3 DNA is TGTGCCTGGAGTGTTTTCGGGACAGGGAATGAAAAACTGTTTTTT.

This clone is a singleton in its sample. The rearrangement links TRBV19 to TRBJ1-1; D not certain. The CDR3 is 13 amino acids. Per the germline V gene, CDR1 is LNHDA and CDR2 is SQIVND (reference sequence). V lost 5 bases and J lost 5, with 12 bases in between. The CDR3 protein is CASSPIAGTEAFF. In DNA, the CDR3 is TGTGCCAGTAGTCCGATCGCGGGGACTGAAGCTTTCTTT.